A selection of T cell receptor beta chains follows, all from one sample in a study of blood T cell repertoires in COVID-19. TCRdb's table, derived via immunoSEQ multiplex PCR, lists solely in-frame clones and lacks some. Counted here are around 76,000 clones, approximately 83% occurring once; the ten biggest clones make up 6.5% to 7.5%. Material for sequencing was peripheral blood. The receptors come from a man aged 25 to 45 with COVID-19, enrolled during active disease. The CDR3 runs from the conserved cysteine through the conserved F or W. The D gene is left open where the match is weak. The listing skips clone size in some rows; elsewhere it reads once, few, many or a size class.

>NA|TRBJ1-2|TRBV18|NA
TGTGCCAGCTCACCGATGGACACCAACTATGGCTACACCTTC
CASSPMDTNYGYTF
>NA|TRBJ2-7|TRBV5-1|TRBD2
TGCGCCAGTACCGGGGGTGGAGGGAGGGGCCACGAGCAGTACTTC
CASTGGGGRGHEQYF
>NA|TRBJ1-1|TRBV27|NA
TGTGCCAGCAGCCTGGGAGCCGCCGATGAAGCTTTCTTT
CASSLGAADEAFF
>NA|TRBJ1-2|TRBV4-2|TRBD1
TGTGCCAGCAGCCAAAGCGGACAGGGGGGCGGTGCTGGCTACACCTTC
CASSQSGQGGGAGYTF
>NA|TRBJ1-2|TRBV7-9|NA
TGTGCCAGCAGCTTTGGAGGAGCGAGGACAGTCTATGGCTACACCTTC
CASSFGGARTVYGYTF
>NA|TRBJ2-2|TRBV2|TRBD2
TGTGCCAGCATCGATTGGACTAGCGGGAGGGGAACCGGGGAGCTGTTTTTT
CASIDWTSGRGTGELFF
>NA|TRBJ2-1|TRBV14|TRBD2
TGTGCCAGCAGCCCCGAGTGGCTAGCGGAGACTTACTACAATGAGCAGTTCTTC
CASSPEWLAETYYNEQFF
>NA|TRBJ1-1|TRBV6-6|NA
TGTGCCAGCAGTGCTAGTCGGGGGGGCACTGAAGCTTTCTTT
CASSASRGGTEAFF
>NA|TRBJ1-2|TRBV5-6|TRBD1
TGTGCCAGCAGCCCGACAGGGATCGGTGGCTACACCTTC
CASSPTGIGGYTF
>NA|TRBJ2-7|TRBV27|TRBD1
TGTGCCAGCAGTTTATCCTGGGCTCAGGGGGCCTACGAGCAGTACTTC
CASSLSWAQGAYEQYF
>few|TRBJ2-7|TRBV7-9|TRBD1
TGTGCCAGCAGCTTGACAGGGGCTTCCTACGAGCAGTACTTC
CASSLTGASYEQYF
>NA|TRBJ2-5|TRBV5-4|TRBD1
TGTGCCAGCAGCGCCGGGACAGTGGAGACCCAGTACTTC
CASSAGTVETQYF
>few|TRBJ2-7|TRBV7-2|NA
TGTGCCAGCAGCCAAGCTGGGGCCAGCTCCTACGAGCAGTACTTC
CASSQAGASSYEQYF
>NA|TRBJ1-5|TRBV10-3|NA
TGTGCCATCAGTGATTCTGAGGGGGAAGGGAAGCCCCAGCATTTT
CAISDSEGEGKPQHF
>NA|TRBJ2-1|TRBV30|TRBD2
TGTGCCTGGAGTGAATGGGGGAGGGCCAATGAGCAGTTCTTC
CAWSEWGRANEQFF
>once|TRBJ1-4|TRBV6-5|TRBD1
TGTGCCAGCAGCTACAGGGGAACTAATGAAAAACTGTTTTTT
CASSYRGTNEKLFF
>NA|TRBJ1-3|TRBV11-2|NA
TGTGCCAGCAGCTTATCCTATAGTTCGAGCTCTGGAAACACCATATATTTT
CASSLSYSSSSGNTIYF
>NA|TRBJ1-4|TRBV2|NA
TGTGCCAGCAGTAGCGGGACGGACAATGAAAAACTGTTTTTT
CASSSGTDNEKLFF
>NA|TRBJ2-5|TRBV12-3/TRBV12-4|NA
TGTGCCAGCATCTACTTGGGGCGAATGGCCCAGTACTTC
CASIYLGRMAQYF
>NA|TRBJ2-1|TRBV7-9|TRBD2
TGTGCCAGCAGCTCTAGCGGGAGGGCCCACGAGCAGTTCTTC
CASSSSGRAHEQFF
>NA|TRBJ1-6|TRBV10-3|NA
TGTGCCATCCGGGGGGGACGGGGCGGGGGTGGAAATTCACCCCTCCACTTT
CAIRGGRGGGGNSPLHF
>NA|TRBJ2-2|TRBV21-1|NA
TGTGCCAGCAGCAAGTCTTGGACTAGCGGGAGGACCGGGGAGCTGTTTTTT
CASSKSWTSGRTGELFF
>NA|TRBJ1-2|TRBV30|NA
TGTGCCTGGAGGGGAGTCTATGGCTACACCTTC
CAWRGVYGYTF
>NA|TRBJ1-6|TRBV30|TRBD1
TGTGCCTTAGGACAGGAGAATAATTCACCCCTCCACTTT
CALGQENNSPLHF
>NA|TRBJ1-1|TRBV11-2|TRBD1
TGTGCCAGCAGCTCGGGGGACAGGAAAGGTACTGAAGCTTTCTTT
CASSSGDRKGTEAFF
>NA|TRBJ2-7|TRBV30|NA
TGTGCCTGGAGCCCCCCATTTCAGGAGGTAGGCGAGCAGTACTTC
CAWSPPFQEVGEQYF
>NA|TRBJ1-2|TRBV5-6|TRBD1
TGTGCCAGCAGCTTACGGGACAGCCCGGGGGGCTACACCTTC
CASSLRDSPGGYTF
>NA|TRBJ2-2|TRBV28|NA
TGTGCCAGCAGTTTACAGCGGAGGCGAGGCACCGGGGAGCTGTTTTTT
CASSLQRRRGTGELFF
>NA|TRBJ1-2|TRBV7-6|NA
TGTGCCAGCAGCTCCTCAGGGGTAACTGGCTATGGCTACACCTTC
CASSSSGVTGYGYTF
>NA|TRBJ1-5|TRBV6-6|NA
TGTGCCAGCAGTTACTCGAGGGAGGGTCTCAGGCCCCAGCATTTT
CASSYSREGLRPQHF
>NA|TRBJ2-3|TRBV6-5|NA
TGTGCCAGCAGTCCTAAAGGGCAGGGGACGCAGTATTTT
CASSPKGQGTQYF
>NA|TRBJ1-2|TRBV18|NA
TGTGCCAGCTCACCCGACAGAAACTATGGCTACACCTTC
CASSPDRNYGYTF
>NA|TRBJ2-7|TRBV10-3|NA
TGTGCCATCAGCGGACGGGACTACGAGCAGTACTTC
CAISGRDYEQYF
>NA|TRBJ2-4|TRBV14|TRBD1
TGTGCCAGCAGCCAAGTCACAGGGGGTTCCAAAAACATTCAGTACTTC
CASSQVTGGSKNIQYF
>NA|TRBJ1-1|TRBV6-6|NA
TGTGCCAGCAGTGCCCCGGGGAGCACTGAAGCTTTCTTT
CASSAPGSTEAFF
>NA|TRBJ2-1|TRBV28|NA
TGTGCCAGCAGAAAGGGGGGGGCAGGGGACAATGAGCAGTTCTTC
CASRKGGAGDNEQFF
>NA|TRBJ1-1|TRBV19|TRBD1
TGTGCCAGTAGTTCGGTTGGACAGGGGTCTTCCGGCACTGAAGCTTTCTTT
CASSSVGQGSSGTEAFF
>NA|TRBJ1-1|TRBV2|NA
TGTGCCAGCTTAAGAGAAGATGACACTGAAGCTTTCTTT
CASLREDDTEAFF
>NA|TRBJ1-5|TRBV15|TRBD1
TGTGCCACCAGCTTAGGGACAGGCCAGAATCAGCCCCAGCATTTT
CATSLGTGQNQPQHF
>NA|TRBJ1-1|TRBV5-1|NA
TGCGCCAGCAACAAAGAGCGGGACACTGAAGCTTTCTTT
CASNKERDTEAFF
>NA|TRBJ2-7|TRBV10-2|NA
TGCGCCAGCAGTAGAGATTCAAGCTCCTACGAGCAGTACTTC
CASSRDSSSYEQYF
>NA|TRBJ1-3|TRBV13|NA
TGTGCCAGCAGCTTAGGGGAGGGAATCGGTGGAAACACCATATATTTT
CASSLGEGIGGNTIYF
>NA|TRBJ1-4|TRBV28|NA
TGTGCCAGTAGAGCCGCAGGGGCCCTTAATGAAAAACTGTTTTTT
CASRAAGALNEKLFF
>NA|TRBJ1-2|TRBV15|NA
TGTGCCACCAGCAGAGATGGGACAACTTATGGCTACACCTTC
CATSRDGTTYGYTF
>NA|TRBJ2-1|TRBV29-1|NA
TGCAGCGGAGTTTCCGGGACAACTTTCAATGAGCAGTTCTTC
CSGVSGTTFNEQFF
>NA|TRBJ2-1|TRBV24-1|NA
TGTGCCACCAGTGATAGCGGAGGCCCGGGTCACAATGAGCAGTTCTTC
CATSDSGGPGHNEQFF
>once|TRBJ1-1|TRBV4-2|NA
TGTGCCAGCAGCCAAGAGGGGAGGGACTGGAACACTGAAGCTTTCTTT
CASSQEGRDWNTEAFF
>NA|TRBJ2-2|TRBV24-1|TRBD1
TGTGCCACCGCGTACCGGGACAGGGTCAACACCGGGGAGCTGTTTTTT
CATAYRDRVNTGELFF
>NA|TRBJ1-6|TRBV2|NA
TGTGCCAGCAATCCAAGACGGAGGAGCTCCTATAATTCACCCCTCCACTTT
CASNPRRRSSYNSPLHF
>NA|TRBJ2-5|TRBV7-4|NA
TGTGCCAGCAGCCCGGCTCCCACGGCGGAGGTAATAGAGACCCAGTACTTC
CASSPAPTAEVIETQYF
>NA|TRBJ1-5|TRBV3-1/TRBV3-2|NA
TGTGCCAGCAGCCAAGATGCCCCTACGCCCCAGCATTTT
CASSQDAPTPQHF
>NA|TRBJ2-2|TRBV4-3|TRBD2
TGCGCCAGCAGCCAAGTACTCGGGAGGGCCGGCGGGGAGCTGTTTTTT
CASSQVLGRAGGELFF